This T cell receptor beta chain was observed in a study of blood T cell repertoires in COVID-19. Measured with immunoSEQ multiplex PCR; TCRdb has only the in-frame clones, and not every one. Of about 57,000 clones listed, around 80% are singletons. A few counts support this clone. In germline, CDR1 is SGHAT, CDR2 FQNNGV. The CDR3 has 15 amino acids. The junction had 7 bases not matched to a gene; V was cut back by 4 bases and J by 2 bases. Sequenced material: peripheral blood. The receptor comes from a woman of 80 years or more with acute or convalescent COVID-19. This chain uses TRBV11-2 with TRBJ2-7, with 8 bases lining up with TRBD2. In DNA form, the CDR3 reads TGTGCCAGCAGCTCCGACCGGGGGGGGCCCTACGAGCAGTACTTC. It specifies CASSSDRGGPYEQYF.